A single sample gave rise to the 24 T cell receptor beta chains below, sequenced in a study of T cells in Graves' hyperthyroidism and ophthalmopathy. Researchers took RNA transcripts and amplified the TCR beta CDR3 regions from them. The TCR CDR3 was amplified in a first-round RT-PCR using the HTBI primer set. TCRdb called the multiplex PCR reads again in MiXCR, with one record for every CDR3 protein. This sample has around 380,000 distinct CDR3 sequences, with approximately 12% found just once. The sample consisted of blood. These receptor sequences come from a man aged 30 to 45 with Graves' hyperthyroidism that later progressed to Graves' ophthalmopathy.

This rearrangement joins TRBV6-2 or TRBV6-3 to TRBJ2-1, with D maybe TRBD1 (6 bases). Trimming pared 4 bases from V and 10 bases from J, leaving 17 bases between. This CDR3 has 14 amino acids. CDR1 is MNHEY, CDR2 SVGEGT, per germline. DNA of the CDR3: TGTGCCAGCAGTTCACCGAACAGGGCAGGGGAGCAGTTCTTC. It specifies CASSSPNRAGEQFF.

This clonotype was picked up many times. The rearrangement joins TRBV12-3 or TRBV12-4 to TRBJ1-5, with 8 bases that match TRBD1. V shed 6 bases, J shed 3 bases, and the junction held 7 bases outside the gene matches. The CDR3 contains 15 residues. The CDR3 DNA is TGTGCCAGCAGAACCGGACAGGGCGACAATCAGCCCCAGCATTTT. It codes for CASRTGQGDNQPQHF.

This clonotype was counted ten times or more. The chain employs TRBV2 and TRBJ1-2, with D possibly matching TRBD1 (6 bases). CDR1 and CDR2 from the germline V gene are SNHLY and FYNNEI. V was clipped by 6 bases and J by 1 base, with 15 bases between them. The CDR3 is 15 amino acids. CDR3 sequence: CASRVPGDLNYGYTF. The CDR3 nucleotides read TGTGCCAGCAGGGTCCCAGGGGACCTTAACTATGGCTACACCTTC.

This clonotype came up many times. The chain uses TRBV12-3 or TRBV12-4 and TRBJ1-5; unclear D gene. Deletions cut 4 bases from V and 2 bases from J, with 3 bases between. The CDR3 is 12 residues long. This CDR3 reads CASSYGNQPQHF. DNA for the CDR3: TGTGCCAGCAGTTACGGCAATCAGCCCCAGCATTTT.

The gene calls are TRBV9 and TRBJ1-2; D not certain. Between the trimmed V and J ends, which lost 2 bases and 8 bases, there was a span of 13 bases. In germline, CDR1 is SGDLS, CDR2 YYNGEE. CDR3 length: 13 amino acids. The CDR3 here is CASSVGQSPGYTF. In DNA, the CDR3 is TGTGCCAGCAGCGTGGGTCAAAGCCCAGGCTACACCTTC.

This sequence joins TRBV4-1 and TRBJ2-3; D assignment may be TRBD1 or TRBD2 (6 bases each). Germline V CDR1 and CDR2: MGHRA, YSYEKL. Trimming left V 4 bases short and J 4 bases short, with 24 bases between. The CDR3 runs to 18 residues. The CDR3 protein is CASSLPSLGGAFSDTQYF. In nucleotides, the CDR3 is TGCGCCAGCAGCCTTCCGTCCTTGGGGGGCGCATTTTCAGATACGCAGTATTTT.

This clonotype was picked up many times. In DNA, the CDR3 is TGCGCCAGCAGTTCAAGCGGATTCTCCTACGAGCAGTACTTC. Protein product: CASSSSGFSYEQYF. V is TRBV5-1 and J is TRBJ2-7; D might be TRBD2 (5 bases). In germline, CDR1 is SGHRS, CDR2 YFSETQ. V dropped 5 bases and J dropped 0 bases, with 12 bases sitting between them. The CDR3 is 14 residues long.

This clonotype was observed many times. This rearrangement joins TRBV28 to TRBJ2-7; 11 bases align to TRBD1. J gave up 6 bases and V 5 bases, and 6 bases lay outside the gene matches. Per the germline V gene, CDR1 is MDHEN and CDR2 is SYDVKM. The CDR3 has 14 residues. The CDR3 sequence is CASSLGTGGFEQYF. For the CDR3, the DNA is TGTGCCAGCAGTCTCGGGACAGGGGGTTTCGAGCAGTACTTC.

The sample holds many counts of this clonotype. The chain is built from TRBV2 and TRBJ2-1; 10 bases match TRBD2. CDR1 SNHLY and CDR2 FYNNEI come from the germline V gene. With 7 bases clipped from V and 9 bases from J, the junction kept 18 bases outside the gene matches. This CDR3 is 17 amino acids long. The CDR3 DNA follows: TGTGCCAGCACGGGGGGGCCCAGGACTAGCGGTAGAAGTGAGCAGTTCTTC. Translating gives CASTGGPRTSGRSEQFF.

The V gene is TRBV11-2, the J gene TRBJ1-6; D is unresolved. Germline V CDR1 and CDR2: SGHAT, FQNNGV. This CDR3 is built from 15 residues. Trimming pared 2 bases from V and 4 bases from J, leaving 9 bases between. The chain's CDR3 is CASSLKNRYNSPLHF. CDR3 DNA sequence: TGTGCCAGCAGCTTAAAGAACAGATATAATTCACCCCTCCACTTT.

This clonotype occurred many times. CDR3 in DNA: TGTGCCAGCAGCGATACGGCGGCAGTAGGAGAGCAGTACTTC. Protein product: CASSDTAAVGEQYF. The rearrangement links TRBV7-9 to TRBJ2-7; D is unresolved. Germline CDR1 and CDR2: SEHNR and FQNEAQ (reference sequence). V shed 5 bases and J shed 7 bases, with 18 bases lying between them. The CDR3 covers 14 residues.

This clonotype was counted at least ten times. V usage is TRBV5-1 and J usage is TRBJ2-2; 9 bases align to TRBD1. Looked up from germline, CDR1 is SGHRS and CDR2 is YFSETQ. This CDR3 spans 16 amino acids. The ends lost 4 bases at V and 5 bases at J; junction bases unmatched: 9. The CDR3, as DNA: TGCGCCAGCAGCAGATGGACAGGGGCAAGTACCGGGGAGCTGTTTTTT. Its protein product is CASSRWTGASTGELFF.

The rearrangement joins TRBV4-1 to TRBJ2-7, with D maybe TRBD1 (5 bases). Germline V gives CDR1 MGHRA, CDR2 YSYEKL. The CDR3 is 14 amino acids. The V end lost 3 bases, the J end lost 2 bases, and 11 bases lay between the germline ends. In DNA, the CDR3 is TGCGCCAGCAGCCAGGCGGACACCCCCTACGAGCAGTACTTC. Translating gives CASSQADTPYEQYF.

This clonotype appeared many times. The rearrangement joins TRBV27 to TRBJ1-5; D remains ambiguous. Germline CDR1 MNHEY, CDR2 SMNVEV (reference sequence). Trimming shortened V by 1 base and J by 3 bases, and 7 bases separated the two germline ends. This CDR3 contains 14 residues. The CDR3 reads CASSLFGTNQPQHF. The CDR3 DNA reads as TGTGCCAGCAGTTTATTCGGCACCAATCAGCCCCAGCATTTT.

This clonotype showed up many times. The chain links TRBV12-3 or TRBV12-4 to TRBJ1-1, with D unclear. Trimming took off 5 bases at V and 6 bases at J, with 10 bases between the two ends. This CDR3 region has 12 residues. Here the CDR3 reads CASSPRASEAFF. The CDR3 DNA reads as TGTGCCAGCAGTCCTCGAGCTTCTGAAGCTTTCTTT.

The chain links TRBV29-1 to TRBJ2-4; 10 positions match TRBD2. The CDR3 has 17 residues. The junction had 17 bases not matched to a gene; V was cut back by 6 bases and J by 6 bases. Germline V gene data show CDR1 as SQVTM and CDR2 as ANQGSEA. The chain's CDR3 is CSVASGTSASRRNIQYF. The CDR3 coding sequence is TGCAGCGTCGCGTCCGGGACTAGCGCTTCAAGGAGAAACATTCAGTACTTC.

In this sample, this clonotype turned up a few times. The chain recombines TRBV9 with TRBJ1-3, with a weak D call TRBD1 (6 bases). CDR1 is SGDLS and CDR2 is YYNGEE in the germline V gene. The V end was cut by 5 bases, the J end by 4 bases, with 13 bases between. The CDR3 has 14 residues. The CDR3 spells CASSVGGAGNTIYF. The CDR3 DNA sequence: TGTGCCAGCAGTGTTGGGGGCGCAGGAAACACCATATATTTT.

Ten or more counts support this clonotype. The V and J genes are TRBV12-3 or TRBV12-4 and TRBJ1-1; D remains unclear. The ends were cut back, 1 base at V and 4 bases at J, with 16 bases in the middle. The CDR3 is made up of 16 amino acids. The CDR3 nucleotides are TGTGCCAGCAGTTTAGAATACTTTATGAGTGGCACTGAAGCTTTCTTT. Translation gives CASSLEYFMSGTEAFF.

The chain recombines TRBV10-2 with TRBJ2-5; a weak D match, TRBD1 (5 bases). The germline CDR1 and CDR2 sequences are WSHSY and SAAADI. This CDR3 contains 15 residues. The ends were cut back, 0 bases at V and 2 bases at J, with 10 bases in the middle. The CDR3 spells CASSESSSGQETQYF. The DNA of the CDR3 is TGCGCCAGCAGTGAGTCTAGTTCAGGGCAAGAGACCCAGTACTTC.

The chain links TRBV25-1 to TRBJ2-1; tentatively, D is TRBD2 (6 bases). Germline V gene sequence: CDR1 MGHDK, CDR2 SYGVNS. Deletions cut 5 bases from V and 10 bases from J, with 18 bases between. The CDR3 length is 14 residues. In nucleotides, the CDR3 is TGTGCCAGCAGTCGGCGGGGCCTAATGAGGGAGCAGTTCTTC. This gives the protein CASSRRGLMREQFF.

The V call is TRBV5-6, the J call TRBJ2-1; D is undetermined. Germline assignment: CDR1 SGHDT and CDR2 YYEEEE. This CDR3 region has 11 residues. Between the trimmed V and J ends, which lost 0 bases and 10 bases, there was a span of 5 bases. CDR3: CASSLAAEQFF. The DNA of the CDR3 is TGTGCCAGCAGCTTGGCGGCGGAGCAGTTCTTC.

Of note for this clonotype: Given a much more abundant clone one base away, this may be a read error. Here the CDR3 reads CASSWGAESYEQYF. CDR3 bases: TGTGCCAGCAGTTGGGGGGCAGAATCCTACGAGCAGTACTTC. The J gene is TRBJ2-7, the V gene TRBV6-5; D may correspond to TRBD1 or TRBD2 (6 bases each). Germline V gene sequence: CDR1 MNHEY, CDR2 SVGAGI. The CDR3 loop spans 14 amino acids. V was clipped by 4 bases and J by 1 base, with 11 bases between them.

This chain connects TRBV6-1 to TRBJ1-5; tentative D call: TRBD1 (6 bases). The ends were cut back, 6 bases at V and 0 bases at J, with 12 bases in the middle. The V gene's germline CDR1 is MNHNS and CDR2 SASEGT. This CDR3 comprises 15 residues. The CDR3 DNA is TGTGCCAGCAGCGCAGGGGTAGCTAGCAATCAGCCCCAGCATTTT. The encoded protein is CASSAGVASNQPQHF.

The DNA of the CDR3 is TGCGCCAGCAGCCCCTTGGGGGGGCCCCAAGAGACCCAGTACTTC. It translates to CASSPLGGPQETQYF. The rearrangement links TRBV5-1 to TRBJ2-5; D is perhaps TRBD2 (7 bases). Germline V lookup: CDR1 SGHRS, CDR2 YFSETQ. This CDR3 has 15 residues. Trimming took 4 bases from V and 1 from J, leaving 14 bases between them.